These T cell receptor beta chains were read from a single sample in a study of neurological immune-mediated disorders. TCRdb ran MiXCR on the 5' RACE reads and lists one entry per CDR3 protein. The sample yields 69,000 or so distinct CDR3 sequences, about 5% seen once. The sample comprised PBMCs. Every receptor here comes from a woman aged 70-85 years with multiple sclerosis. CDR3s include the opening cysteine and the closing phenylalanine or tryptophan. The D gene is left open where the match is weak. Only some rows state a clone size, as once, few, many or a class for expanded clones.

>-|TRBV3-1|TRBJ2-6|many
TGTGCCAGCAGCCAGTCAGGGTCTGGGGCCAACGTCCTGACTTTC
CASSQSGSGANVLTF
>TRBD2|TRBV7-7|TRBJ2-1|many
TGTGCCAGCAGCCGACTAGCGGGAGCCTACAATGAGCAGTTCTTC
CASSRLAGAYNEQFF
>TRBD1|TRBV7-9|TRBJ1-1|many
TGTGCCAGCAGCTTAGTGACAGGGGAAGCTTTCTTT
CASSLVTGEAFF
>-|TRBV12-3/TRBV12-4|TRBJ2-4|many
TGTGCCAGCAGTTTAGGCGAGGGGATGGCCAAAAACATTCAGTACTTC
CASSLGEGMAKNIQYF
>-|TRBV11-2|TRBJ2-1|many
TGTGCCAGCAAAAATCTGGGAGTGGCGTACAATGAGCAGTTCTTC
CASKNLGVAYNEQFF
>TRBD1|TRBV9|TRBJ1-4|many
TGTGCCAGCAGCCCCCGACCCCCCACTACAGGGGTCACAACTAATGAAAAACTGTTTTTT
CASSPRPPTTGVTTNEKLFF
>TRBD1|TRBV12-3/TRBV12-4|TRBJ1-5|many
TGTGCCAGCAGCCCCGGTAGGACAGGGTTGGGCCAGCCCCAGCATTTT
CASSPGRTGLGQPQHF
>-|TRBV10-3|TRBJ2-7|many
TGTGCCATCAGTGAGTCCCGAGAGTACGAGCAGTACTTC
CAISESREYEQYF
>TRBD1|TRBV20-1|TRBJ1-2|many
TGCAGTGCTAGAACGACAGGGAGCTATGGCTACACCTTC
CSARTTGSYGYTF
>-|TRBV7-9|TRBJ1-1|few
TGTGCCAGCAGCTCCCGCGAAGGGTTCGCTGAAGCTTTCTTT
CASSSREGFAEAFF
>-|TRBV12-3/TRBV12-4|TRBJ1-6|many
TGTGCCAGCAAAGAACGTCGGGGGGATAATTCACCCCTCCACTTT
CASKERRGDNSPLHF
>-|TRBV3-1|TRBJ1-1|many
TGTGCCAGCAGCCAACTGGGGGGCAACACTGAAGCTTTCTTT
CASSQLGGNTEAFF
>-|TRBV12-3/TRBV12-4|TRBJ2-7|-
TGTGCCAGCAGTTTAGGGCCGCCCTCGGATCCTAACTACGAGCAGTACTTC
CASSLGPPSDPNYEQYF
>-|TRBV12-3/TRBV12-4|TRBJ1-2|many
TGTGCCAGCAGTTATCGGCGGAGAGCTAACTATGGCTACACCTTC
CASSYRRRANYGYTF
>-|TRBV10-2|TRBJ2-2|many
TGCGCCAGCATCAGACAACAGGGAACCGGGGAGCTGTTTTTT
CASIRQQGTGELFF
>-|TRBV7-9|TRBJ2-4|many
TGTGCCAGCAGCTCGGACACCCATAAAAACATTCAGTACTTC
CASSSDTHKNIQYF
>-|TRBV20-1|TRBJ2-7|many
TGCAGTGCGTACTCAACCTACGAGCAGTACTTC
CSAYSTYEQYF
>-|TRBV12-3/TRBV12-4|TRBJ2-2|many
TGTGCCAGCAGTCAGACGCTGAAAGACAGTCGCGTAGGGGAGCTGTTTTTT
CASSQTLKDSRVGELFF
>-|TRBV7-2|TRBJ2-2|many
TGTGCCAGCAGCCCCCGGCAGACGAACACCGGGGAGCTGTTTTTT
CASSPRQTNTGELFF
>TRBD1|TRBV5-1|TRBJ1-2|many
TGCGCCAGCAGCTTAGGGACAGGTCCCTATGGCTACACCTTC
CASSLGTGPYGYTF
>TRBD2|TRBV20-1|TRBJ2-7|many
TGCAGTGCTCTCCGGGAGGCCCTCTCCTACGAGCAGTACTTC
CSALREALSYEQYF
>-|TRBV7-2|TRBJ1-2|many
TGTGCCAGCAGCCCGCAAAAAGGCCTGGGGAGGAGCTATGGCTACACCTTC
CASSPQKGLGRSYGYTF
>-|TRBV7-9|TRBJ2-7|many
TGTGCCAGCAGCTTAGGGAGGGGATTCTCCTACGAGCAGTACTTC
CASSLGRGFSYEQYF
>-|TRBV5-6|TRBJ1-1|many
TGTGCCAGCAGCGAGCCGGGCCAACTAACTGAAGCTTTCTTT
CASSEPGQLTEAFF
>-|TRBV20-1|TRBJ2-1|many
TGCAGTGCTACCCGAGGAGTTACCTACAATGAGCAGTTCTTC
CSATRGVTYNEQFF
>-|TRBV15|TRBJ2-1|many
TGTGCCACCAGCAGAGGGGGGACCGATTCCTACAATGAGCAGTTCTTC
CATSRGGTDSYNEQFF
>-|TRBV7-9|TRBJ1-5|few
TGTGCCAGCAGCTTAAGCGGTGGACAGATCAATCAGCCCCAGCATTTT
CASSLSGGQINQPQHF
>TRBD2|TRBV12-3/TRBV12-4|TRBJ2-5|many
TGTGCCAGCAGGCCGGGACTAGCGCCGGAGGGGACCCAGTACTTC
CASRPGLAPEGTQYF
>-|TRBV5-1|TRBJ1-1|many
TGCGCCAGCAGCTTGGAGTGGGGATTTGGGTTTACTGAAGCTTTCTTT
CASSLEWGFGFTEAFF